The present TCR beta chain was sequenced within a study of blood T cell repertoires in COVID-19. Whole-study context: COVID-19 samples, acute and convalescent, were from the United States, Italy and Spain. T cells, B-cell-depleted T cells, or PBMCs supplied cDNA or gDNA.

Original processing methods: Counts of nucleated cells, estimated from reference gene primer amplification, were obtained. Generated by immunoSEQ multiplex PCR, the TCRdb table keeps only in-frame clones and is missing some. V and J calls and clone size come straight from that table; D and trimming were deduced from the DNA. The data show about 46,000 clones, around 84% seen once. Deletions cut 3 bases from V and 6 bases from J, with 21 bases between. The CDR3 covers 16 residues. Looked up from germline, CDR1 is SGHRS and CDR2 is YFSETQ. The chain is built from TRBV5-1 and TRBJ1-2; D not resolved. Sequenced: peripheral blood. The clonotype was recovered from a man older than 75 with active COVID-19. The DNA of the CDR3 is TGCGCCAGCAGCTGGGTCGGGAAGGGAACATCTGATGGCTACACCTTC. This sequence encodes CASSWVGKGTSDGYTF.